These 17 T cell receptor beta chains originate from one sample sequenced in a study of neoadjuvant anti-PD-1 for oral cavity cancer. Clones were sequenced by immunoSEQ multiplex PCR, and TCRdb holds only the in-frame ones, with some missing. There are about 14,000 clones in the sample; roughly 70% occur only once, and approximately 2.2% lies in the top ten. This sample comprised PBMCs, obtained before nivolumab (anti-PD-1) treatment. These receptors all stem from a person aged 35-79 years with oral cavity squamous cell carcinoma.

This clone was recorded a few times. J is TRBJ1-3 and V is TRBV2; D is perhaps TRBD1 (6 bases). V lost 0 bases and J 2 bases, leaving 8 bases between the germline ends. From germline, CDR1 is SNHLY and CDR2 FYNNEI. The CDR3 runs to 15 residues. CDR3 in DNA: TGTGCCAGCAGTGAAGCGAGACAGGCTGGAAACACCATATATTTT. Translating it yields CASSEARQAGNTIYF.

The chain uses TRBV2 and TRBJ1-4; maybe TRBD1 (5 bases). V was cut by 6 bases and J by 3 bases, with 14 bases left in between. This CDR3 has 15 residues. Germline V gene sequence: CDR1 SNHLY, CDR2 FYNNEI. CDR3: CASSDSGTSNEKLFF. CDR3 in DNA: TGTGCCAGCAGCGACTCCGGGACCTCTAATGAAAAACTGTTTTTT.

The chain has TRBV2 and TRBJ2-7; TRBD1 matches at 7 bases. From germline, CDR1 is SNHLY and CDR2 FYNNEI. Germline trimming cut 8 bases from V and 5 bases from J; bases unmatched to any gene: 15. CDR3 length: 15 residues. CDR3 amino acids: CASGATRGQGHEQYF. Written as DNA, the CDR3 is TGTGCCAGCGGGGCCACAAGGGGGCAGGGGCACGAGCAGTACTTC.

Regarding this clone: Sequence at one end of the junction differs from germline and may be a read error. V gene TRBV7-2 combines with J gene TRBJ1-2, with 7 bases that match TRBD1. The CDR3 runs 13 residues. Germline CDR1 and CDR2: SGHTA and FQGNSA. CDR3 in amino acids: CASSFRQGHGYTF. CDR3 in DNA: TGTGCCAGCAGCTTTCGACAGGGCCATGGGTACACCTTC. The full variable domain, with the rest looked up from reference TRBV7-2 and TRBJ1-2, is GAGVSQSPSNKVTEKGKDVELRCDPISGHTALYWYRQSLGQGLEFLIYFQGNSAPDKSGLPSDRFSAERTGGSVSTLTIQRTQQEDSAVYLCASSFRQGHGYTFGSGTRLTVV.

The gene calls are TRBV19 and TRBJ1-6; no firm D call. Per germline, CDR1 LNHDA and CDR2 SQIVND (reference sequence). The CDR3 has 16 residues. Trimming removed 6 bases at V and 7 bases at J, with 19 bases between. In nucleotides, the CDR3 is TGTGCCAGTAGCTCCCCGCCGGGCTCCCTCAATTCACCCCTCCACTTT. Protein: CASSSPPGSLNSPLHF.

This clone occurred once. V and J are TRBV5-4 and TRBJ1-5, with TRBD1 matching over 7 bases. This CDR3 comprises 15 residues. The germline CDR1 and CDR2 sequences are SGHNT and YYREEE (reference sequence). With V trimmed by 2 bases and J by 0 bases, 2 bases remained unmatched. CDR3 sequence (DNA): TGTGCCAGCAGCTTTGGGACAGATAGCAATCAGCCCCAGCATTTT. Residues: CASSFGTDSNQPQHF.

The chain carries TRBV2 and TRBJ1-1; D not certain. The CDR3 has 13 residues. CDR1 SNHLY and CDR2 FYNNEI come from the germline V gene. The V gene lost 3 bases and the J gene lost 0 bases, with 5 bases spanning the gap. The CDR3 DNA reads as TGTGCCAGCAGTGAGGGTATGAACACTGAAGCTTTCTTT. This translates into CASSEGMNTEAFF. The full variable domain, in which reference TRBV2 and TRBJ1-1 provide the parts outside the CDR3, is EPEVTQTPSHQVTQMGQEVILRCVPISNHLYFYWYRQILGQKVEFLVSFYNNEISEKSEIFDDQFSVERPDGSNFTLKIRSTKLEDSAMYFCASSEGMNTEAFFGQGTRLTVV.

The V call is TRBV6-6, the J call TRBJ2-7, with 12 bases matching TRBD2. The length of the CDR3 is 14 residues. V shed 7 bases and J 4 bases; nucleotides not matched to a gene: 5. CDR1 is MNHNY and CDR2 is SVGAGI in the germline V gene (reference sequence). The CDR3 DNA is TGTGCCAGCATTGGGACTAGCGGGTTGTACGAGCAGTACTTC. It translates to CASIGTSGLYEQYF.

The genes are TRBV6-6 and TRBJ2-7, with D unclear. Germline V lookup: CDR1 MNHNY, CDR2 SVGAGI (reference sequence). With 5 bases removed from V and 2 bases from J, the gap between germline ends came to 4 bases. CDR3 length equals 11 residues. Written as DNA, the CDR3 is TGTGCCAGCAGTGGGACCTACGAGCAGTACTTC. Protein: CASSGTYEQYF.

The CDR3 region is CASSLVQGGDTQYF. The CDR3 DNA follows: TGTGCCAGCAGCTTAGTGCAGGGGGGAGATACGCAGTATTTT. The chain carries TRBV7-6 and TRBJ2-3; a possible D gene is TRBD1 (7 bases). Trimming took off 1 base at V and 5 bases at J, with 10 bases between the two ends. Germline assignment: CDR1 SGHVS and CDR2 FNYEAQ. The CDR3 totals 14 residues.

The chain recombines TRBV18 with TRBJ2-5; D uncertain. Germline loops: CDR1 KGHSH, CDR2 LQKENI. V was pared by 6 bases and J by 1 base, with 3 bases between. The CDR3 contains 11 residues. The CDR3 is CASSLQETQYF. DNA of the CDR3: TGTGCCAGCTCGCTCCAAGAGACCCAGTACTTC.

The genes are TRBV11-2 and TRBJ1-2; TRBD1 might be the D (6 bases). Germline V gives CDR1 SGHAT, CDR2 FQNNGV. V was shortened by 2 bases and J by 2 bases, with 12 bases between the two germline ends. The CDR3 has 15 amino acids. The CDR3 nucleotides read TGTGCCAGCAGCTTACTAGGGACAACGAACTATGGCTACACCTTC. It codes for CASSLLGTTNYGYTF.

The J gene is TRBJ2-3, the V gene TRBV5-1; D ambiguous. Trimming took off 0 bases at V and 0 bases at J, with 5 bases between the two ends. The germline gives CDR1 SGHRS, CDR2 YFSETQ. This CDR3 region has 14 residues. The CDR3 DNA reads TGCGCCAGCAGCTTGGACGGTAGCACAGATACGCAGTATTTT. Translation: CASSLDGSTDTQYF.

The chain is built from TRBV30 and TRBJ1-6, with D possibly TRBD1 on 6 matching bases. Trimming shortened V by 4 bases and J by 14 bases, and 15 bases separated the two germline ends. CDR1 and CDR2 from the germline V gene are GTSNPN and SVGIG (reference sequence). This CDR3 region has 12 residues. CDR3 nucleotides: TGTGCCTGGAAAAGGTTTAGGGGGTCCCTCCACTTT. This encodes CAWKRFRGSLHF.

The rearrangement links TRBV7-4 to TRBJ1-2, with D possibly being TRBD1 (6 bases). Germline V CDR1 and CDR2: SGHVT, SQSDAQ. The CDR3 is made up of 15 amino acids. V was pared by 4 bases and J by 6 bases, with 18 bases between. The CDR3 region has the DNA TGTGCCAGCAGCTCAACAGGGAGGGGTAGCAATGGCTACACCTTC. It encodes CASSSTGRGSNGYTF. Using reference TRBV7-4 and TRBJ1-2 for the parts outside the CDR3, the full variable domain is GAGVSQSPRYKVAKRGRDVALRCDSISGHVTLYWYRQTLGQGSEVLTYSQSDAQRDKSGRPSGRFSAERPERSVSTLKIQRTEQGDSAVYLCASSSTGRGSNGYTFGSGTRLTVV.

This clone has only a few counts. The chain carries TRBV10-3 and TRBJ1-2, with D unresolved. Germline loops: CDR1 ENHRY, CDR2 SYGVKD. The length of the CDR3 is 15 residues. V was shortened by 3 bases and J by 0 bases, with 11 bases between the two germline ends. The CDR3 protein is CAISDLSGANYGYTF. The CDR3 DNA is TGTGCCATCAGTGACTTATCGGGAGCTAACTATGGCTACACCTTC.

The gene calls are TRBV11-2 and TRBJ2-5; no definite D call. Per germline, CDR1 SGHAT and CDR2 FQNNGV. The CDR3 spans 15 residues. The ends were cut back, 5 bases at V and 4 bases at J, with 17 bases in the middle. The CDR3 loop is CASSLSYGDSETQYF. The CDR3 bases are TGTGCCAGCAGCCTATCCTATGGGGATTCAGAGACCCAGTACTTC.